Each of the 22 T cell receptor beta chains below was sequenced from the same sample in a study of human CD8 memory T cell subsets. The TCR beta sequencing libraries came from UMI-labeled 5' RACE. From its re-call of the 5' RACE reads, TCRdb lists each CDR3 protein once, without DNA. The repertoire table contains around 7,500 distinct CDR3 sequences. What was sequenced was CD8+ T cells from PBMCs. All receptors come from a human donor in good health.

V usage is TRBV6-2 or TRBV6-3 and J usage is TRBJ2-3. Germline values: CDR1 MNHEY, CDR2 SVGEGT. CDR3 size: 16 residues. This CDR3 is CASSHPDGKTTDTQYF.

The V call is TRBV5-4, the J call TRBJ2-5. Per the germline V gene, CDR1 is SGHNT and CDR2 is YYREEE (reference sequence). The CDR3 is made up of 14 amino acids. The CDR3 sequence is CASSLGLGQETQYF.

The chain employs TRBV20-1 and TRBJ2-2; TCRdb's D call of TRBD2 is untestable without DNA. This CDR3 has 19 amino acids. Germline lookup yields CDR1 DFQATT and CDR2 SNEGSKA (reference sequence). CDR3 in amino acids: CSAPVIGLAGGPNTGELFF.

This chain links TRBV4-1 with TRBJ2-3; the D call of TRBD2 rests on TCRdb alone, since no DNA is present to check it. Per the germline V gene, CDR1 is MGHRA and CDR2 is YSYEKL. This CDR3 region has 17 residues. The CDR3 reads CASSQDRAGDSTDTQYF.

The chain uses TRBV28 and TRBJ2-7; the TCRdb call, TRBD1, lacks DNA for checking. The germline gives CDR1 MDHEN, CDR2 SYDVKM. This CDR3 has 12 residues. This CDR3 is CASSYPGPEQYF.

The chain has TRBV28 and TRBJ2-7; TCRdb calls TRBD1, which cannot be checked without DNA. The CDR3 is 14 residues long. The V gene's germline CDR1 is MDHEN and CDR2 SYDVKM. This CDR3 is CASSRTGSSYEQYF.

The V gene is TRBV28, the J gene TRBJ1-6. CDR3 length: 15 amino acids. Germline V gene data show CDR1 as MDHEN and CDR2 as SYDVKM. The CDR3 sequence is CASSSAGFYNSPLHF.

The chain is built from TRBV2 and TRBJ2-5; TCRdb indicates TRBD2, and absent DNA this call remains unverified. The CDR3 contains 14 residues. Looked up from germline, CDR1 is SNHLY and CDR2 is FYNNEI. This chain's CDR3 is CASSKITSLETQYF.

The rearrangement links TRBV10-2 to TRBJ2-7; with no DNA, the TCRdb D assignment of TRBD1 cannot be verified. The CDR3 totals 14 residues. Germline CDR1 is WSHSY and CDR2 is SAAADI. The CDR3 sequence is CASSESRAGVEQYF.

The chain couples TRBV4-1 to TRBJ2-3; the D call from TCRdb, TRBD1, cannot be confirmed without DNA. CDR1 and CDR2 (germline): MGHRA, YSYEKL. This CDR3 contains 14 residues. The CDR3 sequence: CASSPRTGTDTQYF.

The rearrangement links TRBV21-1 to TRBJ2-7; no DNA is available, so the TRBD1 call from TCRdb remains unchecked. TRBV21-1 is noted as a pseudogene. The CDR3 is 17 residues long. The CDR3 loop reads CASSLSEGTGGEYEQYF.

This clonotype counts as medium-sized by frequency. The genes are TRBV7-9 and TRBJ2-4; TCRdb proposes TRBD2, but this gene call is untestable without DNA. The CDR3 covers 15 residues. Looked up from germline, CDR1 is SEHNR and CDR2 is FQNEAQ (reference sequence). The CDR3 region is CASSLSSGRGNIQYF.

The J gene is TRBJ2-2, the V gene TRBV6-2 or TRBV6-3. Germline V lookup: CDR1 MNHEY, CDR2 SVGEGT. The CDR3 runs 13 residues. CDR3 region: CATGIQSTGELFF.

The V and J genes are TRBV6-6 and TRBJ2-1; TCRdb's D call of TRBD1 is untestable without DNA. Germline V gene data show CDR1 as MNHNY and CDR2 as SVGAGI (reference sequence). The CDR3 is made up of 16 amino acids. CDR3 protein: CASSPRPGQTYNEQFF.

This sequence joins TRBV10-3 and TRBJ2-1; TCRdb outputs TRBD2, but without DNA this stays unchecked. The CDR3 totals 16 residues. Germline values: CDR1 ENHRY, CDR2 SYGVKD. The CDR3 loop reads CAISGAGGLPYNEQFF.

Its frequency marks this clonotype as medium-sized. The gene calls are TRBV20-1 and TRBJ1-4; TCRdb's D gene call, TRBD1, goes unchecked for lack of DNA. CDR3 size: 16 residues. Germline loops: CDR1 DFQATT, CDR2 SNEGSKA (reference sequence). The CDR3 region is CSARDPTGGSGVKLFF.

The V gene is TRBV7-9, the J gene TRBJ2-1. Germline loops: CDR1 SEHNR, CDR2 FQNEAQ (reference sequence). This CDR3 has 12 residues. CDR3 amino acids: CASSLAYNEQFF. Variable domain in full (rest from reference TRBV7-9 and TRBJ2-1): DTGVSQNPRHKITKRGQNVTFRCDPISEHNRLYWYRQTLGQGPEFLTYFQNEAQLEKSRLLSDRFSAERPKGSFSTLEIQRTEQGDSAMYLCASSLAYNEQFFGPGTRLTVL.

The rearrangement links TRBV21-1 to TRBJ1-2; with no DNA, the TCRdb D assignment of TRBD1 cannot be verified. TRBV21-1 is tagged as a pseudogene. The CDR3 consists of 17 residues. The CDR3 here is CASSKRTGTCLGYGYTF.

The CDR3 sequence is CASSPGGAPLHF. V usage is TRBV18 and J usage is TRBJ1-6. CDR1 is KGHSH, CDR2 LQKENI, per germline. CDR3 length equals 12 residues.

V usage is TRBV4-1 and J usage is TRBJ2-2; the D call from TCRdb, TRBD2, cannot be confirmed without DNA. From germline, CDR1 is MGHRA and CDR2 YSYEKL. CDR3 size: 16 residues. Here the CDR3 reads CASSPRSAGAAGELFF.

The gene calls are TRBV13 and TRBJ2-1. CDR3 size: 15 residues. Germline CDR1 PRHDT, CDR2 FYEKMQ (reference sequence). CDR3 protein: CASSSSLSSYNEQFF.

This clonotype is classed as medium-sized by frequency. The chain carries TRBV7-2 and TRBJ2-1; TCRdb picks TRBD1, but there is no DNA to check that call. The length of the CDR3 is 16 residues. Germline V gives CDR1 SGHTA, CDR2 FQGNSA. This chain's CDR3 is CASSPPGVGAYNEQFF.